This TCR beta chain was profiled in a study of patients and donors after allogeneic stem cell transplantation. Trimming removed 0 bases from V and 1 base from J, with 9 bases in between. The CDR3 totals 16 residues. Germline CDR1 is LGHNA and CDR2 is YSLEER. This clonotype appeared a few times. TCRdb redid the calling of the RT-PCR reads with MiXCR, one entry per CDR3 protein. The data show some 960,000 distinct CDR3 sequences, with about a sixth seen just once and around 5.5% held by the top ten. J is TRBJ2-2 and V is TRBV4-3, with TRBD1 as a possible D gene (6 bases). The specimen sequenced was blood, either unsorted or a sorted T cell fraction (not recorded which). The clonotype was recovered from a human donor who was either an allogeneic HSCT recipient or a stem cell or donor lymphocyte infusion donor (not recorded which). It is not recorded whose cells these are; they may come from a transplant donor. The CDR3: CASSQDRGGNTGELFF. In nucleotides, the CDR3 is TGCGCCAGCAGCCAAGATCGAGGGGGGAACACCGGGGAGCTGTTTTTT.